These T cell receptor beta chains were read from a single sample in a study of breast tumors, draining lymph nodes, adjacent tissues. TCRdb re-called the multiplex PCR reads with MiXCR, one entry per CDR3 protein. Of about 230,000 distinct CDR3 sequences detected, roughly 30% appear once; the ten largest clones hold around 1.5%. The sequenced sample was axillary lymph node tissue. The origin of the receptors is a female donor with breast cancer. Some clones in this sample may be carry-over from other donors' samples. Each CDR3 is given with its conserved first and last residue. The D gene is left open where the match is weak. Expanded clones get a size class; other rows say once, few or many, or leave the size out.

length: 14; D: .; J: TRBJ1-5; V: TRBV20-1; size: many; CDR3: CSARERGRGRPQHF; DNA: TGCAGTGCTAGAGAAAGGGGTCGGGGCCGGCCCCAGCATTTT
length: 13; D: .; J: TRBJ2-3; V: TRBV11-2; size: many; CDR3: CASSLRVPDTQYF; DNA: TGTGCCAGCAGCTTGCGAGTACCAGATACGCAGTATTTT
length: 15; D: .; J: TRBJ1-2; V: TRBV14; size: .; CDR3: CASSPRGRTNYGYTF; DNA: TGTGCCAGCAGCCCCCGAGGGAGGACTAACTATGGCTACACCTTC
length: 15; D: .; J: TRBJ2-1; V: TRBV28; size: few; CDR3: CASSLTGEGYNEQFF; DNA: TGTGCCAGCAGTTTAACGGGAGAGGGGTACAATGAGCAGTTCTTC
length: 14; D: .; J: TRBJ2-3; V: TRBV20-1; size: many; CDR3: CSARDALGTDTQYF; DNA: TGCAGTGCTAGAGATGCCCTAGGAACAGATACGCAGTATTTT
length: 14; D: .; J: TRBJ1-6; V: TRBV6-6; size: many; CDR3: CASRADSNNSPLHF; DNA: TGTGCCAGCAGAGCGGACAGCAATAATTCACCCCTCCACTTT
length: 16; D: .; J: TRBJ2-7; V: TRBV3-1; size: many; CDR3: CASSQGSLGSLYEQYF; DNA: TGTGCCAGCAGCCAAGGTAGTCTAGGTTCCCTCTACGAGCAGTACTTC
length: 14; D: TRBD1; J: TRBJ1-5; V: TRBV20-1; size: many; CDR3: CSASGTGGDQPQHF; DNA: TGCAGTGCTAGCGGGACAGGGGGAGATCAGCCCCAGCATTTT
length: 12; D: .; J: TRBJ2-7; V: TRBV14; size: many; CDR3: CASSQAKVEQYF; DNA: TGTGCCAGCAGCCAAGCGAAAGTGGAGCAGTACTTC
length: 14; D: TRBD2; J: TRBJ2-5; V: TRBV24-1; size: .; CDR3: CASQLAGDRETQYF; DNA: TGTGCTAGCCAACTAGCGGGGGACAGGGAGACCCAGTACTTC
length: 17; D: TRBD1; J: TRBJ2-5; V: TRBV10-1; size: few; CDR3: CASSESLQGAVGETQYF; DNA: TGCGCCAGCAGTGAGTCATTACAGGGGGCGGTGGGAGAGACCCAGTACTTC
length: 16; D: TRBD1; J: TRBJ2-7; V: TRBV6-6; size: few; CDR3: CASSHSGWGTGGEQYF; DNA: TGTGCCAGCAGTCATTCGGGTTGGGGGACAGGAGGCGAGCAGTACTTC
length: 16; D: TRBD1; J: TRBJ2-1; V: TRBV7-8; size: few; CDR3: CASSTRQGAVYNEQFF; DNA: TGTGCCAGCAGCACCCGACAGGGGGCAGTCTACAATGAGCAGTTCTTC
length: 15; D: TRBD2; J: TRBJ2-3; V: TRBV29-1; size: many; CDR3: CSAHLTSGSVDTQYF; DNA: TGCAGCGCTCATCTAACTAGCGGGAGCGTAGATACGCAGTATTTT
length: 13; D: TRBD2; J: TRBJ2-3; V: TRBV20-1; size: many; CDR3: CSALAGRTDTQYF; DNA: TGCAGTGCTCTAGCGGGACGCACAGATACGCAGTATTTT
length: 16; D: TRBD2; J: TRBJ2-3; V: TRBV24-1; size: many; CDR3: CATSTGGGVWTDTQYF; DNA: TGTGCCACCAGTACGGGAGGGGGTGTTTGGACAGATACGCAGTATTTT